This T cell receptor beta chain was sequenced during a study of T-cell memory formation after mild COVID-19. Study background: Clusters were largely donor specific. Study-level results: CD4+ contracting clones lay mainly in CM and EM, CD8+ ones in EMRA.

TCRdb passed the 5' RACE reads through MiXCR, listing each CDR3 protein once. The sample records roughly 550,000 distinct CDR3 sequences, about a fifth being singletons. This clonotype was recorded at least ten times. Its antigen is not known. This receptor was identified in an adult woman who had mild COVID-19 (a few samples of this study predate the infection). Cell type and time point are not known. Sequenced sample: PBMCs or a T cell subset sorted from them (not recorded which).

The DNA for the CDR3 is TGTGCCAGCAGTCAATATGATGAGCAGTTCTTC. It yields the protein CASSQYDEQFF. This chain joins TRBV12-3 or TRBV12-4 and TRBJ2-1; D is unclear. V was trimmed by 5 bases and J by 8 bases, leaving 7 bases between them. The CDR3 covers 11 residues.